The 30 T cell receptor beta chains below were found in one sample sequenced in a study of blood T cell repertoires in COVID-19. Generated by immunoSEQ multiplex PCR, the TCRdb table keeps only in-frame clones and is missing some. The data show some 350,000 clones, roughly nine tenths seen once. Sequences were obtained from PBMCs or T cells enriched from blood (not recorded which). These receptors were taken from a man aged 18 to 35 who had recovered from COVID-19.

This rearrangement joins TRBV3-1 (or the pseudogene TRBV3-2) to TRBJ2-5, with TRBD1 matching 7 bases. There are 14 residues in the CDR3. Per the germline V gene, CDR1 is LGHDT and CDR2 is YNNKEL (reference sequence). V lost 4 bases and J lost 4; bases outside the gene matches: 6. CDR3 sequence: CASSPRQGRETQYF. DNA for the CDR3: TGTGCCAGCAGCCCACGACAGGGACGAGAGACCCAGTACTTC.

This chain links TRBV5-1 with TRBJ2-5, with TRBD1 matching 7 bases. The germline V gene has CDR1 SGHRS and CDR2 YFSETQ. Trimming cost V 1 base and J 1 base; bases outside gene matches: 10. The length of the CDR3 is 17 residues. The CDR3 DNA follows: TGCGCCAGCAGCTTGAATTTCCAGGGGGTTGTCCAAGAGACCCAGTACTTC. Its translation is CASSLNFQGVVQETQYF.

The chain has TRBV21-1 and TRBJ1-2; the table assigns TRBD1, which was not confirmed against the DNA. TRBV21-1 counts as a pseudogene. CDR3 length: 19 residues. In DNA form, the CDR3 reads TGTGCCAGCAGCACCCCACGACAGGTCCATCGTTCCCAAACCTATGGCTACACCTTC. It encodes CASSTPRQVHRSQTYGYTF.

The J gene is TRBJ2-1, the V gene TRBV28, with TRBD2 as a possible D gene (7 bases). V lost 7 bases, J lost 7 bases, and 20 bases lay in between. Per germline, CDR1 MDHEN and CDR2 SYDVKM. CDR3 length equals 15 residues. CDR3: CASTQGGGTRNEQFF. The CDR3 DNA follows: TGTGCCAGCACCCAAGGGGGGGGCACAAGGAATGAGCAGTTCTTC.

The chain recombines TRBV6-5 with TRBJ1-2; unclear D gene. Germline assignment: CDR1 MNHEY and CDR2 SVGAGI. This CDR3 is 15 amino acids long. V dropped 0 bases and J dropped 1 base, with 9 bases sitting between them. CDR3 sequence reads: CASSYSAGLNYGYTF. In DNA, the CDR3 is TGTGCCAGCAGTTACTCGGCAGGACTTAACTATGGCTACACCTTC.

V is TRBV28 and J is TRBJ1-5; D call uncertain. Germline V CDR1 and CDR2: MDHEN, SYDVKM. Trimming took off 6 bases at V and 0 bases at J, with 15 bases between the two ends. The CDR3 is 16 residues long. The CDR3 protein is CASRGRTGFSNQPQHF. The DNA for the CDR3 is TGTGCCAGCAGGGGTCGGACGGGATTTAGCAATCAGCCCCAGCATTTT.

The CDR3 protein is CASSPPQGYNEQFF. For the CDR3, the DNA is TGTGCCAGCTCACCGCCACAGGGGTACAATGAGCAGTTCTTC. The chain uses TRBV18 and TRBJ2-1; 7 bases align to TRBD1. The germline gives CDR1 KGHSH, CDR2 LQKENI. There are 14 residues in the CDR3. V shed 3 bases, J shed 4 bases, and the junction held 3 bases outside the gene matches.

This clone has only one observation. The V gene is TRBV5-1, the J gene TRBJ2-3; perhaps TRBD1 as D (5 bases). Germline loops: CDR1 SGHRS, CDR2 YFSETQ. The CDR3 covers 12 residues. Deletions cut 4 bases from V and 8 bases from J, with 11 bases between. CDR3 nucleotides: TGCGCCAGCAGCCTCAGGGCAGGTACGCAGTATTTT. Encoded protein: CASSLRAGTQYF.

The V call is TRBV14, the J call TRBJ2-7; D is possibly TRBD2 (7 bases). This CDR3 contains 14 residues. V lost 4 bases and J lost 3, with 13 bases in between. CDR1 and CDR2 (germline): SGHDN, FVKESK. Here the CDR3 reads CASSPAGANYEQYF. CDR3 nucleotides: TGTGCCAGCAGCCCCGCGGGGGCGAACTACGAGCAGTACTTC.

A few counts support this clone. As DNA, the CDR3 is TGTGCCAGCAGAAGGACAGGGTCGAACGAGCAGTACTTC. Encoded protein: CASRRTGSNEQYF. The gene calls are TRBV7-9 and TRBJ2-7; TRBD1 aligns across 8 bases. J was trimmed by 5 bases and V by 6 bases; bases with no gene match: 6. CDR3 size: 13 residues. CDR1 SEHNR and CDR2 FQNEAQ come from the germline V gene (reference sequence). Drawing the rest from reference TRBV7-9 and TRBJ2-7, the complete variable domain is DTGVSQNPRHKITKRGQNVTFRCDPISEHNRLYWYRQTLGQGPEFLTYFQNEAQLEKSRLLSDRFSAERPKGSFSTLEIQRTEQGDSAMYLCASRRTGSNEQYFGPGTRLTVT.

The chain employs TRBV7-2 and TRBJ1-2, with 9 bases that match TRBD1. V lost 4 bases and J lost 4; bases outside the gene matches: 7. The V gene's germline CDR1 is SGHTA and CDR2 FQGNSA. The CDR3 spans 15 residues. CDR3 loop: CASSSETGGIYGYTF. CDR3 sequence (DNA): TGTGCCAGCAGCTCTGAAACAGGGGGCATCTATGGCTACACCTTC.

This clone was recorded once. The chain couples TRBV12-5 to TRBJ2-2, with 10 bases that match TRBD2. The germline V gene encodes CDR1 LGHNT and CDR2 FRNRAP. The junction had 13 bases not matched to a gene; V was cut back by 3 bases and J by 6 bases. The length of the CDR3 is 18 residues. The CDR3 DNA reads TGTGCTAGTGGTTTACCTCGGGGGACTAGCGCCGGCTCCGGGGAGCTGTTTTTT. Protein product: CASGLPRGTSAGSGELFF.

This CDR3 reads CASSLSGPDEQFF. The CDR3 DNA is TGTGCCAGCAGCTTATCGGGTCCGGATGAGCAGTTCTTC. This chain links TRBV7-3 with TRBJ2-1; D is unclear. The V gene's germline CDR1 is SGHTA and CDR2 FQGTGA. The CDR3 length is 13 residues. Trimming left V 2 bases short and J 8 bases short, with 10 bases between.

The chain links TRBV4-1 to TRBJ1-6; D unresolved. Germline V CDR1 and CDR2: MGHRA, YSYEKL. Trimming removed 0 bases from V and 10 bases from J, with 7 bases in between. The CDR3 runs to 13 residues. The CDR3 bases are TGCGCCAGCAGCCAAGACCTTTTCTCACCCCTCCACTTT. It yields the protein CASSQDLFSPLHF.

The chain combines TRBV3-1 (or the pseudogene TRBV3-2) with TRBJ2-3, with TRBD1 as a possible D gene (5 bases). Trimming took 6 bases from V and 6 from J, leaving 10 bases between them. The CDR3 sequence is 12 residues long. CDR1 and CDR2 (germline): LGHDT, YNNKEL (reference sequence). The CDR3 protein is CASRDRRDTQYF. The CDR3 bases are TGTGCCAGCAGAGACAGAAGGGATACGCAGTATTTT.

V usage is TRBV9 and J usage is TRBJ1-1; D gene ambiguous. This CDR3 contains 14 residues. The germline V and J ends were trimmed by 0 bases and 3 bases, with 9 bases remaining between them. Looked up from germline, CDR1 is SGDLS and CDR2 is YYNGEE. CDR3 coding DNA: TGTGCCAGCAGCGTAGACGGTTTCGACACTGAAGCTTTCTTT. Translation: CASSVDGFDTEAFF.

CDR3 residues: CASSPQGSGVQFF. The CDR3 coding sequence is TGTGCCAGCAGCCCCCAAGGGAGCGGGGTGCAGTTCTTC. The chain uses TRBV3-1 (or the pseudogene TRBV3-2) and TRBJ2-1; 7 bases agree with TRBD2. The CDR3 consists of 13 residues. After removal of 4 bases from V and 12 bases from J, the junction contained 9 bases not matched to a gene. Looked up from germline, CDR1 is LGHDT and CDR2 is YNNKEL (reference sequence).

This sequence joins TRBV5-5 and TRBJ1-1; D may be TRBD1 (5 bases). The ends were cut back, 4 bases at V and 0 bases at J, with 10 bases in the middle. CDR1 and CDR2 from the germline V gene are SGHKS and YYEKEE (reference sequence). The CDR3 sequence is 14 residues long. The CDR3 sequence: CASSRIRVNTEAFF. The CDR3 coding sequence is TGTGCCAGCAGCAGGATCAGGGTGAACACTGAAGCTTTCTTT. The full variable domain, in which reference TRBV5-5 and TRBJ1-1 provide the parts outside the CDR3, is DAGVTQSPTHLIKTRGQQVTLRCSPISGHKSVSWYQQVLGQGPQFIFQYYEKEERGRGNFPDRFSARQFPNYSSELNVNALLLGDSALYLCASSRIRVNTEAFFGQGTRLTVV.

As DNA, the CDR3 is TGTGCCAGCAACCCGGGACTAGCGGGAGTTGAGCAGTTCTTC. Translation gives CASNPGLAGVEQFF. The chain carries TRBV28 and TRBJ2-1; 14 bases agree with TRBD2. The CDR3 extends over 14 amino acids. CDR1 is MDHEN and CDR2 is SYDVKM in the germline V gene. V gave up 7 bases and J gave up 9 bases; unmatched junction bases: 5.

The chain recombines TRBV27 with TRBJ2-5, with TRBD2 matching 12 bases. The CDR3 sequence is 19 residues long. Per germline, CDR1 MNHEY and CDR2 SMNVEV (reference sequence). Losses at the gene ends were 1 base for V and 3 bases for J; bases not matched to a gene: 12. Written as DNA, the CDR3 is TGTGCCAGCAGTTTATTGCTAGCGGGAGGGCCGAGACCCGAAGAGACCCAGTACTTC. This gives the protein CASSLLLAGGPRPEETQYF.

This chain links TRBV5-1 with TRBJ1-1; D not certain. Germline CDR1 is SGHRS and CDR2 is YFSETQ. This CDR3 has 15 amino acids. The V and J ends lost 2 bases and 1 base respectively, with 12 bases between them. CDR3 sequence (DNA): TGCGCCAGCAGCTTTATCGGACTGGAGAACACTGAAGCTTTCTTT. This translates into CASSFIGLENTEAFF.

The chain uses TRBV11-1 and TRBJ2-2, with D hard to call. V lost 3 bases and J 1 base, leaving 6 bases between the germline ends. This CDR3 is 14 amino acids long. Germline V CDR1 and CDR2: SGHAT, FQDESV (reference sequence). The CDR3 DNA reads TGTGCCAGCAGCTTGTTAGTGAACACCGGGGAGCTGTTTTTT. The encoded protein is CASSLLVNTGELFF.

The CDR3 DNA reads TGTGCCAGCAGTGACTCGGGAGGTGGCTATGGCTACACCTTC. This translates into CASSDSGGGYGYTF. This chain links TRBV6-4 with TRBJ1-2, with D uncertain. The CDR3 has 14 amino acids. Trimming cost V 0 bases and J 4 bases, with 9 bases left between them. Germline V gives CDR1 MRHNA, CDR2 SNTAGT.

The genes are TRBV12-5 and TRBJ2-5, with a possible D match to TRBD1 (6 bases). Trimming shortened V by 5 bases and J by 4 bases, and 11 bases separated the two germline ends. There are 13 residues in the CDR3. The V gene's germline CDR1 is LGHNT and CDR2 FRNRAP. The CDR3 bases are TGTGCTAGTGGTACAGGGTCTGGAGAGACCCAGTACTTC. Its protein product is CASGTGSGETQYF.

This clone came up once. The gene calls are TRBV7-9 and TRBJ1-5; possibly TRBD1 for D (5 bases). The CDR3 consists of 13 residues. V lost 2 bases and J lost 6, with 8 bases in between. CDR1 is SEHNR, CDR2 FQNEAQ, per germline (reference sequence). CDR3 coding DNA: TGTGCCAGCAGCTTAAACGGGGGTCAGCCCCAGCATTTT. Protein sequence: CASSLNGGQPQHF.

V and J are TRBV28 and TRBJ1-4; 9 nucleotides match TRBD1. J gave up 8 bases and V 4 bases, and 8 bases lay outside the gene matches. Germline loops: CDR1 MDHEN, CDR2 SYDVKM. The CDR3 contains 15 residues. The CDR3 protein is CASSSRTGVGEKLFF. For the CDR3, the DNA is TGTGCCAGCAGTTCGAGGACAGGGGTGGGCGAAAAACTGTTTTTT.

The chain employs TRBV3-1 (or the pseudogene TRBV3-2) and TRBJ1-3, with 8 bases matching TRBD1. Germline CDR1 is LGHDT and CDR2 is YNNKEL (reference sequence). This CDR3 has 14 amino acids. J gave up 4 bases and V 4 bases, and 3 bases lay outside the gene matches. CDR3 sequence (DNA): TGTGCCAGCAGCCCGGACAGGGCCGGAAACACCATATATTTT. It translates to CASSPDRAGNTIYF.

As DNA, the CDR3 is TGTGCCAGCTCACAAGACAGGGGGGTCACAGATACGCAGTATTTT. Its protein is CASSQDRGVTDTQYF. The chain couples TRBV18 to TRBJ2-3; TRBD1 agrees at 9 bases. Looked up from germline, CDR1 is KGHSH and CDR2 is LQKENI. The CDR3 has 15 residues. Germline trimming cut 4 bases from V and 2 bases from J; bases unmatched to any gene: 4.

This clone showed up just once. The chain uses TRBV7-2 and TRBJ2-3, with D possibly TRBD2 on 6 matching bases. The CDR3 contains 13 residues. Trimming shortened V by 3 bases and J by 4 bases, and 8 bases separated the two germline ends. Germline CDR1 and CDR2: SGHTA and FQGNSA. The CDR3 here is CASSFRLADTQYF. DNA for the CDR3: TGTGCCAGCAGCTTCCGACTAGCAGATACGCAGTATTTT.

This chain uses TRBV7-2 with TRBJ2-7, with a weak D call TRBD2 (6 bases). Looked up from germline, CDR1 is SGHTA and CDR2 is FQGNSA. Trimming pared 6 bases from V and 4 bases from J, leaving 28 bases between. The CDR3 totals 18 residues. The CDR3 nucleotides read TGTGCCAGCAGACCCTCTGGGGGGTTAGGTGTCAGAGGTTACGAGCAGTACTTC. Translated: CASRPSGGLGVRGYEQYF.